A single sample gave rise to the 20 T cell receptor beta chains below, sequenced in a study of cytomegalovirus exposure and HLA in healthy donors. The PCR employed 60 Vbeta primers together with 13 Jbeta primers. Generated by immunoSEQ multiplex PCR, the TCRdb table keeps only in-frame clones and is missing some. The sample has approximately 100,000 clones; 77% are singletons. What was sequenced was PBMCs. These receptors were collected from a man aged 40-49 years in good health and CMV-seropositive.

The chain recombines TRBV27 with TRBJ2-7, with D possibly being TRBD2 (7 bases). The CDR3 loop spans 16 amino acids. Germline loops: CDR1 MNHEY, CDR2 SMNVEV (reference sequence). V lost 2 bases, J lost 1 base, and 15 bases lay in between. In DNA form, the CDR3 reads TGTGCCAGCAGTTTAGCATGGGGGCGGGGGTCCTACGAGCAGTACTTC. Translation gives CASSLAWGRGSYEQYF.

About this clone: One junction end does not reproduce the germline sequence, and a read error may be involved. Other DNA sequences in the sample encode the same CDR3. This chain uses TRBV7-7 with TRBJ2-3, with 9 bases that match TRBD1. The germline CDR1 and CDR2 sequences are SSHAT and FNYEAQ (reference sequence). The CDR3 length is 15 residues. CDR3 loop: CASSPGTGRSDTQYF. For the CDR3, the DNA is TGTGCTAGCAGCCCAGGGACAGGGAGGTCAGATACGCAGTATTTT.

The chain links TRBV10-3 to TRBJ1-1; 9 nucleotides agree with TRBD1. The CDR3 totals 14 residues. J lost 1 base, V lost 9 bases, and 6 bases had no gene match. CDR1 and CDR2 (germline): ENHRY, SYGVKD. Here the CDR3 DNA reads TGTGCCATTCGAACAGGGGGCAAGAACACTGAAGCTTTCTTT. Translating gives CAIRTGGKNTEAFF.

The chain has TRBV5-6 and TRBJ1-4; no clear D. The germline V gene encodes CDR1 SGHDT and CDR2 YYEEEE. The CDR3 contains 14 residues. Trimming pared 1 base from V and 4 bases from J, leaving 8 bases between. The CDR3 spells CASSLTGSNEKLFF. The CDR3 bases are TGTGCCAGCAGCTTGACCGGGAGTAATGAAAAACTGTTTTTT.

The chain links TRBV7-2 to TRBJ2-7, with TRBD2 matching over 7 bases. With V trimmed by 8 bases and J by 2 bases, 9 bases remained unmatched. The CDR3 length is 14 residues. Per the germline V gene, CDR1 is SGHTA and CDR2 is FQGNSA. CDR3 sequence: CASGERGQTYEQYF. The DNA for the CDR3 is TGTGCCAGCGGTGAGCGGGGTCAAACCTACGAGCAGTACTTC.

J is TRBJ2-5 and V is TRBV25-1; 7 bases align to TRBD1. The CDR3 totals 16 residues. Germline assignment: CDR1 MGHDK and CDR2 SYGVNS. V lost 4 bases, J lost 2 bases, and 10 bases stayed unmatched. Written as DNA, the CDR3 is TGTGCCAGCAGTGCAACCGGGACAGTACAACAAGAGACCCAGTACTTC. Protein sequence: CASSATGTVQQETQYF.

The V gene is TRBV15, the J gene TRBJ2-7, with a possible D match to TRBD1 (6 bases). CDR1 and CDR2 from the germline V gene are LNHNV and YYDKDF (reference sequence). The CDR3 is 15 residues long. Between the trimmed V and J ends, which lost 0 bases and 0 bases, there was a span of 9 bases. The CDR3 sequence is CATSRDRGSSYEQYF. CDR3 in DNA: TGTGCCACCAGCAGAGACAGGGGAAGCTCCTACGAGCAGTACTTC.

The chain has TRBV10-3 and TRBJ2-5, with 7 bases lining up with TRBD1. With 11 bases clipped from V and 3 bases from J, the junction kept 6 bases outside the gene matches. The CDR3 is 12 amino acids. The germline CDR1 and CDR2 sequences are ENHRY and SYGVKD. The CDR3 coding sequence is TGTGCCTCTGCCGGGACAGAAGAGACCCAGTACTTC. Residues: CASAGTEETQYF.

This clone came up a few times. V and J are TRBV6-6 and TRBJ1-2; no reliable D call. This CDR3 is 14 amino acids long. Germline V gene sequence: CDR1 MNHNY, CDR2 SVGAGI (reference sequence). The V end lost 5 bases, the J end lost 1 base, and 11 bases lay between the germline ends. In DNA form, the CDR3 reads TGTGCCAGCAGTAACTACTACAATAACTATGGCTACACCTTC. It encodes CASSNYYNNYGYTF.

This chain links TRBV18 with TRBJ2-1; D may be TRBD1 (6 bases). Trimming left V 1 base short and J 5 bases short, with 9 bases between. This CDR3 contains 14 residues. Germline assignment: CDR1 KGHSH and CDR2 LQKENI. The DNA for the CDR3 is TGTGCCAGCTCACCACGGAGGACAGACAATGAGCAGTTCTTC. Encoded protein: CASSPRRTDNEQFF. Together with reference TRBV18 and TRBJ2-1, the CDR3 gives the full variable domain: NAGVMQNPRHLVRRRGQEARLRCSPMKGHSHVYWYRQLPEEGLKFMVYLQKENIIDESGMPKERFSAEFPKEGPSILRIQQVVRGDSAAYFCASSPRRTDNEQFFGPGTRLTVL.

The chain couples TRBV18 to TRBJ1-6, with 7 nucleotides matching TRBD1. After removal of 4 bases from V and 5 bases from J, the junction contained 2 bases not matched to a gene. Germline V gives CDR1 KGHSH, CDR2 LQKENI. This CDR3 comprises 14 residues. CDR3 sequence reads: CASSLGTDNSPLHF. Written as DNA, the CDR3 is TGTGCCAGCTCACTCGGGACAGATAATTCACCCCTCCACTTT.

V usage is TRBV28 and J usage is TRBJ2-5, with a possible D match to TRBD1 (6 bases). V was cut by 4 bases and J by 5 bases, with 8 bases left in between. The CDR3 is made up of 12 amino acids. The germline CDR1 and CDR2 sequences are MDHEN and SYDVKM. This chain's CDR3 is CASSSGVETQYF. DNA for the CDR3: TGTGCCAGCAGTTCAGGGGTCGAGACCCAGTACTTC.

The CDR3 reads CAWSPVLSGEEGELFF. In DNA, the CDR3 is TGTGCCTGGAGCCCAGTCCTTAGCGGAGAAGAAGGGGAGCTGTTTTTT. This chain uses TRBV30 with TRBJ2-2; D is possibly TRBD2 (6 bases). CDR1 and CDR2 (germline): GTSNPN, SVGIG (reference sequence). The CDR3 runs 16 residues. V lost 3 bases, J lost 8 bases, and 22 bases lay in between.

V is TRBV18 and J is TRBJ1-2; 7 nucleotides line up with TRBD1. Germline CDR1 reads KGHSH; CDR2 reads LQKENI. CDR3 length equals 18 residues. V lost 3 bases, J lost 1 base, and 14 bases stayed unmatched. CDR3 sequence reads: CASSPDLARGRSNYGYTF. The CDR3 DNA sequence: TGTGCCAGCTCACCCGACTTGGCCAGGGGGAGGAGTAACTATGGCTACACCTTC.

The sample holds many counts of this clone. This chain joins TRBV5-6 and TRBJ1-6; D gene unclear. Trimming removed 1 base from V and 6 bases from J, with 17 bases in between. The CDR3 covers 17 residues. From germline, CDR1 is SGHDT and CDR2 YYEEEE. The CDR3 is CASSLLLGGQPNSPLHF. CDR3 DNA: TGTGCCAGCAGCTTGCTCCTGGGAGGGCAGCCTAATTCACCCCTCCACTTT.

The V gene is TRBV11-3, the J gene TRBJ2-7; 8 nucleotides agree with TRBD1. This CDR3 spans 15 amino acids. The ends lost 0 bases at V and 6 bases at J; junction bases unmatched: 7. The germline CDR1 and CDR2 sequences are SGHNT and YENEEA. The CDR3 DNA reads as TGTGCCAGCAGCTTAGAGCCGCAGGGGGCGGGCGAGCAGTACTTC. Residues: CASSLEPQGAGEQYF. The entire variable domain, with the rest obtained from reference TRBV11-3 and TRBJ2-7, is as follows: EAGVVQSPRYKIIEKKQPVAFWCNPISGHNTLYWYLQNLGQGPELLIRYENEEAVDDSQLPKDRFSAERLKGVDSTLKIQPAELGDSAVYLCASSLEPQGAGEQYFGPGTRLTVT.

There are a few counts of this clone. The V and J genes are TRBV6-1 and TRBJ2-3; 9 bases map to TRBD1. V trimming: 1 base; J trimming: 4 bases; junction bases outside the gene matches: 0. This CDR3 comprises 14 residues. Germline V lookup: CDR1 MNHNS, CDR2 SASEGT. The CDR3: CASSEGTGADTQYF. The CDR3 coding sequence is TGTGCCAGCAGTGAAGGGACAGGGGCAGATACGCAGTATTTT.

This clone turned up a few times. The chain joins TRBV7-2 to TRBJ2-7; possible D gene TRBD1, 6 bases. The CDR3 has 15 amino acids. Trimming took 4 bases from V and 6 from J, leaving 19 bases between them. Germline CDR1 and CDR2: SGHTA and FQGNSA. CDR3 loop: CASSSGPQGSGEQYF. The CDR3, as DNA: TGTGCCAGCAGCTCAGGTCCTCAGGGGTCTGGCGAGCAGTACTTC.

The gene calls are TRBV6-4 and TRBJ2-2; D not certain. CDR1 is MRHNA and CDR2 is SNTAGT in the germline V gene. The CDR3 runs to 13 residues. With 0 bases removed from V and 4 bases from J, the gap between germline ends came to 3 bases. The DNA of the CDR3 is TGTGCCAGCAGTGACTCTAGCACCGGGGAGCTGTTTTTT. Amino acid sequence: CASSDSSTGELFF.

The sample holds a few counts of this clone. The chain carries TRBV6-5 and TRBJ1-5; D may be TRBD1 (6 bases). Trimming removed 4 bases at V and 3 bases at J, with 13 bases between. This CDR3 is built from 15 residues. CDR1 is MNHEY and CDR2 is SVGAGI in the germline V gene. The DNA for the CDR3 is TGTGCCAGCAGTTTCAAACAGGGCGCCAATCAGCCCCAGCATTTT. It yields the protein CASSFKQGANQPQHF.